The sequence of this TCR beta chain was determined in a study of cytomegalovirus exposure and HLA in healthy donors. About the study: The same platform was used for the 130 or so validation repertoires and the roughly 720 first-cohort repertoires, a later analysis reported. General observations from the study: Most sequenced TCRs were rare (though some public TCRs occurred in many donors).

This CDR3 is 13 amino acids long. The V segment lost 10 bases and the J segment 4 bases; nucleotides outside the gene matches: 7. Germline-derived CDR1 and CDR2 are MNHEY and SVGAGI. Of note for this clone: Its specificity is unknown.

Assay: immunoSEQ multiplex PCR; the TCRdb copy retains only in-frame clones and omits some. Of fewer than 200,000 clones listed, 96% are singletons. The specimen was PBMCs. The chain is built from TRBV6-5 and TRBJ1-2, with TRBD1 matching 9 bases. The clonotype was recovered from a woman aged 18-29 years in good health and CMV-seronegative. As DNA, the CDR3 is TGTGCCACCAGGACAGGGGCCGCCTATGGCTACACCTTC. This translates into CATRTGAAYGYTF.